This entry concerns a single TCR beta chain. Antigen: not known. The method, 5' RACE with UMI labels, was used to prepare the TRB cDNA libraries. TCRdb re-called the 5' RACE reads; one entry per CDR3 protein, DNA not given. This repertoire comprises under 150,000 distinct CDR3 sequences; its ten largest clones make up 0.4% to 0.45%. Every CD8+ T cell subset underwent triplicate sorting at around 280,000 cells apiece. Naive CD8+ T lymphocytes were specified as CD45RO-CCR7+CD27+CD95-. This sample stems from a study of CXCR3-negative and CXCR3-positive naive CD8 T cells. Germline lookup yields CDR1 WNHNN and CDR2 SYGVQD (reference sequence). This CDR3 contains 13 residues. Study-wide points: Most assays were run on fresh PBMCs (CXCR3 expression partially decreased after cryopreservation). Hydrophobicity was higher for TRB CDR3s found in CXCR3-positive naive cells than in CXCR3-negative naive cells.

Specimen: naive CXCR3+ CD8+ T cells from blood. Subset noted: CD45RO-CCR7+CD27+CD95- naive CD8+ T cells expressing CXCR3 (TNR3+). This chain connects TRBV10-1 to TRBJ2-7. The clonotype comes from a human donor in good health. Some clones in this sample may be carry-over from other donors' samples. The chain's CDR3 is CASSHGPTYEQYF.